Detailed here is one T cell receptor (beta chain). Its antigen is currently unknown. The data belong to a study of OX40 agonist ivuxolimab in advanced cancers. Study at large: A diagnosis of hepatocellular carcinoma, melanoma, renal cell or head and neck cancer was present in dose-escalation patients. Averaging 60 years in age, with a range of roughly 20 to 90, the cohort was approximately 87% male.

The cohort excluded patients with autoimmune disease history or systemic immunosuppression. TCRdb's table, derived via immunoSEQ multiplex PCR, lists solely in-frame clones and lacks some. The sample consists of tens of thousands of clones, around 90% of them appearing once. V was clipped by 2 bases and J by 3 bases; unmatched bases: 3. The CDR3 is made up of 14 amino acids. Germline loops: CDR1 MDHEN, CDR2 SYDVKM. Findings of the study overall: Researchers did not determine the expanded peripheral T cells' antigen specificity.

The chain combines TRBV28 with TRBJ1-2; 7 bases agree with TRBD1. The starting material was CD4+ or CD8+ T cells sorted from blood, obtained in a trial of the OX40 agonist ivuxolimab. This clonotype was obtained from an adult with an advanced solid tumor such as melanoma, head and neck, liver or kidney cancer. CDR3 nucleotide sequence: TGTGCCAGCAGTTTAAGGGGGCGCGACTATGGCTACACCTTC. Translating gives CASSLRGRDYGYTF.